This paragraph reports one TCR beta chain. This record belongs to a study of blood T cell repertoires in COVID-19. At the level of the study: T cells, B-cell-depleted T cells, or PBMCs supplied cDNA or gDNA.

With V trimmed by 4 bases and J by 5 bases, 9 bases remained unmatched. The CDR3 consists of 15 residues. Per germline, CDR1 SGDLS and CDR2 YYNGEE. Profiled with immunoSEQ multiplex PCR; TCRdb holds only in-frame clones, not every one. The sample contains roughly 180,000 clones, 79% of which appear only once. The receptor comes from a woman aged 60 to 75 with COVID-19, enrolled during active disease. This chain connects TRBV9 to TRBJ2-5, with 9 bases identical to TRBD1. The material sequenced was peripheral blood. The CDR3 DNA reads TGTGCCAGCAGCCAGACCATAGGACAGGGGGAGACCCAGTACTTC. This encodes CASSQTIGQGETQYF.